The entry below describes one T cell receptor (beta chain). Its antigen is as yet unknown. This sample stems from a study of OX40 agonist ivuxolimab in advanced cancers. Whole-study findings and limits: Clonal expansion in partial responders at 0.1-3.0 mg/kg ranked among the lowest.

Data came from immunoSEQ multiplex PCR; TCRdb stores just in-frame clones and leaves some out. Of about 69,000 clones in the sample, about 90% were seen once. This CDR3 comprises 17 residues. V was pared by 0 bases and J by 3 bases, with 19 bases between. Germline lookup yields CDR1 SGHRS and CDR2 YFSETQ. The genes are TRBV5-1 and TRBJ2-7; D is unclear. Specimen: CD4+ or CD8+ T cells sorted from blood, collected in a trial of the OX40 agonist ivuxolimab. This TCR came from an adult with an advanced solid tumor such as melanoma, head and neck, liver or kidney cancer. The CDR3 DNA reads TGCGCCAGCAGCTTGGGTGGAGCCGAGGTACAGTTCTACGAGCAGTACTTC. This gives the protein CASSLGGAEVQFYEQYF.